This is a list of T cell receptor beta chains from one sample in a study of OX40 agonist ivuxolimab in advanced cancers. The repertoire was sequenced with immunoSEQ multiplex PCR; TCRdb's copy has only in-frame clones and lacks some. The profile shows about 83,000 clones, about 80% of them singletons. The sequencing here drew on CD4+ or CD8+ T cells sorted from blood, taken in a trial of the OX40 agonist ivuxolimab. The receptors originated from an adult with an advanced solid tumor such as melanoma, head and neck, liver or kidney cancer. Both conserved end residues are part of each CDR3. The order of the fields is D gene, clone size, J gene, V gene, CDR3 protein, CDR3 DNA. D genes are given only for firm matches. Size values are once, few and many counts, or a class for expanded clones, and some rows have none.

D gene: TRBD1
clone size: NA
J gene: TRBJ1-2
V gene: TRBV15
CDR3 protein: CATSSPLRGRGRGYTF
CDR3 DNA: TGTGCCACCAGCAGCCCCCTACGAGGGAGGGGGCGCGGCTACACCTTC

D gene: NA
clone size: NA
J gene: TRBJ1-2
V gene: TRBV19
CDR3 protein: CASSIRWTHGYTF
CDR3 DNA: TGTGCCAGTAGTATACGGTGGACTCATGGCTACACCTTC

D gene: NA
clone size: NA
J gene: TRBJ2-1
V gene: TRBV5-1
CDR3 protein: CASSLGLRDYNEQFF
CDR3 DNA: TGCGCCAGCAGCTTGGGCCTAAGGGATTACAATGAGCAGTTCTTC

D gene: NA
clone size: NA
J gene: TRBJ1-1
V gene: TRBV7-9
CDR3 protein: CASSLTGSREAFF
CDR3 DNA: TGTGCCAGCAGCCTCACGGGGAGCAGGGAAGCTTTCTTT

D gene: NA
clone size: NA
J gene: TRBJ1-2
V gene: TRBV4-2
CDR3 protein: CASSQDIGDGYTF
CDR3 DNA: TGTGCCAGCAGCCAAGATATAGGGGATGGCTACACCTTC

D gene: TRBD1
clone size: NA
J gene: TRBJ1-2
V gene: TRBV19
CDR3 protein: CASKQGIGGYTF
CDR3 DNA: TGTGCCAGTAAACAGGGGATCGGTGGCTACACCTTC

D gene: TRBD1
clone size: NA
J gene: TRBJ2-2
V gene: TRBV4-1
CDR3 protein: CASMATGGKTGELFF
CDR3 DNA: TGCGCCAGTATGGCCACAGGGGGGAAAACCGGGGAGCTGTTTTTT

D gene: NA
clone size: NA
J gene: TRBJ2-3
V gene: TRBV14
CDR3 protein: CASSDRYGQGDTQYF
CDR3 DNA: TGTGCCAGCAGTGACCGTTACGGGCAGGGAGATACGCAGTATTTT

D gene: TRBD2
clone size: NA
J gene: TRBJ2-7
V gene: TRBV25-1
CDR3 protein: CASSDIAGRSSYEQYF
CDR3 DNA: TGTGCCAGCAGTGACATAGCGGGGCGAAGCTCCTACGAGCAGTACTTC

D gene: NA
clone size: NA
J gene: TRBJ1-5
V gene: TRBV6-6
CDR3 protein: CASSSPTMGNQPQHF
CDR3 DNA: TGTGCCAGCAGTTCACCAACGATGGGCAATCAGCCCCAGCATTTT

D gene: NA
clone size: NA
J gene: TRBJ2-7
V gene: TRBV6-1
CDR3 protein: CASRRDSHEQYF
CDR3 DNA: TGTGCCAGCAGACGGGACTCCCACGAGCAGTACTTC

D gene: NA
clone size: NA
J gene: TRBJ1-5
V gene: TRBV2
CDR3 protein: CASSETDINQPQHF
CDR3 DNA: TGTGCCAGCAGTGAAACAGACATCAATCAGCCCCAGCATTTT

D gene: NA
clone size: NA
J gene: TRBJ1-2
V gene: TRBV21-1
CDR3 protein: CASSGYRGFYGYTF
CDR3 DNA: TGTGCCAGCAGCGGTTACAGGGGATTCTATGGCTACACCTTC

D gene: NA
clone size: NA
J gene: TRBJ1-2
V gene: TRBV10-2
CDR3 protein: CASSEPGRGPRGYTF
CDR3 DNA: TGCGCCAGCAGTGAGCCCGGCAGGGGACCCAGGGGCTACACCTTC

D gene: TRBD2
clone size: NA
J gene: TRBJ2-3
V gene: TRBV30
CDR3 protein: CAWSGGLAGTDTQYF
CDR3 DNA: TGTGCCTGGAGCGGGGGACTAGCGGGCACAGATACGCAGTATTTT

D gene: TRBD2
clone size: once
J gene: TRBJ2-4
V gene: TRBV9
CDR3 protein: CASSMGSGGYLAKNIQYF
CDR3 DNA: TGTGCCAGCAGCATGGGCAGCGGGGGTTACCTAGCCAAAAACATTCAGTACTTC

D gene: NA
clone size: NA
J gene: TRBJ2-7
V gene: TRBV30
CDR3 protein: CAWSRIWGPQRHEQYF
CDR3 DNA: TGTGCCTGGAGTAGGATATGGGGACCGCAACGGCACGAGCAGTACTTC

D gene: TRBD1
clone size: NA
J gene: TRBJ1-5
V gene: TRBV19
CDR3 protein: CASSYPRDRVYQPQHF
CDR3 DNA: TGTGCCAGTAGCTACCCTCGGGACAGGGTTTATCAGCCCCAGCATTTT

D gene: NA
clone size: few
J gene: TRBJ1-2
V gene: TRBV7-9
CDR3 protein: CASSLEGIVYTF
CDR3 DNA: TGTGCCAGCAGCTTAGAGGGGATCGTCTACACCTTC

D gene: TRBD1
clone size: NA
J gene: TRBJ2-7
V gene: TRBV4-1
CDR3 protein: CASSPEGRPGQGALWQYF
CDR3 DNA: TGCGCCAGCAGCCCTGAAGGCCGACCGGGACAGGGAGCCCTGTGGCAGTACTTC

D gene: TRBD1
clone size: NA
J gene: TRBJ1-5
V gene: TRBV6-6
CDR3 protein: CASSLQGLDQPQHF
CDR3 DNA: TGTGCCAGCAGTCTACAGGGGCTGGATCAGCCCCAGCATTTT

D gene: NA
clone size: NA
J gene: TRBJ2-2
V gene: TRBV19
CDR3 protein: CASTNGPGRTGELFF
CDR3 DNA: TGTGCCAGTACCAATGGCCCGGGTAGGACCGGGGAGCTGTTTTTT

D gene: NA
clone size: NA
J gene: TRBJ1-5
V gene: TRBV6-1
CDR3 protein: CASSEQTYSNQPQHF
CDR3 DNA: TGTGCCAGCAGTGAGCAGACCTATAGCAATCAGCCCCAGCATTTT

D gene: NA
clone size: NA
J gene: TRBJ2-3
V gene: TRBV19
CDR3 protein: CASSRRGTDTQYF
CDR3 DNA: TGTGCCAGTAGTAGGCGGGGCACAGATACGCAGTATTTT

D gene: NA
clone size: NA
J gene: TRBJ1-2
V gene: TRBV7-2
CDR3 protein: CASSLDSRNYGYTF
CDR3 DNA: TGTGCCAGCAGCTTGGACAGCCGAAACTATGGCTACACCTTC

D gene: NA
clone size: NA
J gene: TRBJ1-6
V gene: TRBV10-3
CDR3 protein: CAISERSSYNSPLHF
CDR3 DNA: TGTGCCATCAGTGAACGGAGCTCCTATAATTCACCCCTCCACTTT

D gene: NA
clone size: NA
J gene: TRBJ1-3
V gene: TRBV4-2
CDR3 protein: CASSQEPRSDSGNTIYF
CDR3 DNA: TGTGCCAGCAGCCAAGAACCCAGATCTGACTCTGGAAACACCATATATTTT

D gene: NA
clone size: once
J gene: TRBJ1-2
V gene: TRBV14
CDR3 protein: CASSQDEGSYGYTF
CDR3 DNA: TGTGCCAGCAGCCAAGATGAGGGTAGCTATGGCTACACCTTC

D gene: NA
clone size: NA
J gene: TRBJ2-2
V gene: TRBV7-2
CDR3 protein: CATRGAGELFF
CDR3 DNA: TGTGCCACCCGGGGGGCCGGAGAGCTGTTTTTT

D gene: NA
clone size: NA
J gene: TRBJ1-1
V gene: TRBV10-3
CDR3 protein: CAITIGGWTEAFF
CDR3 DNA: TGTGCCATCACAATAGGGGGTTGGACTGAAGCTTTCTTT

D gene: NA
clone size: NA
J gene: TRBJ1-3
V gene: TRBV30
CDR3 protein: CAWSPGRYMSGRSGNTIYF
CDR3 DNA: TGTGCCTGGAGTCCCGGGCGCTATATGTCGGGCCGGTCTGGAAACACCATATATTTT

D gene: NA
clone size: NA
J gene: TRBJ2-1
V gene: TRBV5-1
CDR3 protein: CASRGDLLGQFF
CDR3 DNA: TGCGCCAGCAGAGGGGACCTTTTAGGGCAGTTCTTC

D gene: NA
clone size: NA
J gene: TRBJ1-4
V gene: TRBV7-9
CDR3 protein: CASSLARGAVAEKLFF
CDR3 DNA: TGTGCCAGCAGCTTAGCGAGGGGGGCGGTTGCCGAAAAACTGTTTTTT

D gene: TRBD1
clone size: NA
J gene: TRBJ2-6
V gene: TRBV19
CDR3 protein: CASRRGTGESGANVLTF
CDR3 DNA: TGTGCCAGTAGAAGAGGGACAGGGGAAAGTGGGGCCAACGTCCTGACTTTC

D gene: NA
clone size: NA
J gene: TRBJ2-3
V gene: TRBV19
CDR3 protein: CASSISITDTQYF
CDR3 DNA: TGTGCCAGTAGTATTTCGATCACAGATACGCAGTATTTT

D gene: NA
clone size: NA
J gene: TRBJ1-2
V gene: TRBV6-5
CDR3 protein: CASRQGNRRDGYTF
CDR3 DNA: TGTGCCAGCAGACAGGGAAACCGTCGAGACGGCTACACCTTC

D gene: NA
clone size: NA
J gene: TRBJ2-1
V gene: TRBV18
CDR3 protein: CASSPPQGQAKSNEQFF
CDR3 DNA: TGTGCCAGCTCACCACCCCAGGGCCAGGCGAAGTCCAATGAGCAGTTCTTC

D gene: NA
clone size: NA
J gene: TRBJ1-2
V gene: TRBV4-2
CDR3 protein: CASSLGRTVDNYGYTF
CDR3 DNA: TGTGCCAGCAGCCTTGGCCGGACAGTTGATAACTATGGCTACACCTTC

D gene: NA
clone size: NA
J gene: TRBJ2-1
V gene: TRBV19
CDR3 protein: CASSMGKGWTTYNEQFF
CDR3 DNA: TGTGCCAGTAGTATGGGAAAGGGGTGGACAACCTACAATGAGCAGTTCTTC

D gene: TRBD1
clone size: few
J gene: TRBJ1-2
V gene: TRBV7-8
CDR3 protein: CASSFRTGTYTF
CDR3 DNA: TGTGCCAGCAGCTTCCGGACAGGGACCTACACCTTC

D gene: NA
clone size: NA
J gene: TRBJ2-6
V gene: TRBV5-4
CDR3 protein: CASSSGGLRGGANVLTF
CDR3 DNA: TGTGCCAGCAGTTCCGGGGGACTCAGGGGAGGGGCCAACGTCCTGACTTTC

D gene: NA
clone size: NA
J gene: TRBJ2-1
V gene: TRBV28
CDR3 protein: CASRKLDSRRGEQFF
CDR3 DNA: TGTGCCAGCAGGAAACTTGACTCCCGCCGGGGTGAGCAGTTCTTC

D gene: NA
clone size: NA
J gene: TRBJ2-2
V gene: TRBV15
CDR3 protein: CATSRHGILNTGELFF
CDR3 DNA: TGTGCCACCAGCAGGCATGGAATTTTGAACACCGGGGAGCTGTTTTTT

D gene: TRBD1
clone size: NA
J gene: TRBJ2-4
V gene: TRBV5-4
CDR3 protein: CASSPLTGGGIKNIQYF
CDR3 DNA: TGTGCCAGCAGCCCCCTTACAGGGGGCGGAATCAAAAACATTCAGTACTTC

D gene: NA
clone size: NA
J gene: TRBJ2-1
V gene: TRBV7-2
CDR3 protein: CASSYDRGPYNEQFF
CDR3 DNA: TGTGCCAGCAGCTATGATAGGGGTCCCTACAATGAGCAGTTCTTC

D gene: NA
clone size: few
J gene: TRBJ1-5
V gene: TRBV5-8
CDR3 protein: CATQAINQPQHF
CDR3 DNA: TGTGCCACTCAAGCGATCAATCAGCCCCAGCATTTT

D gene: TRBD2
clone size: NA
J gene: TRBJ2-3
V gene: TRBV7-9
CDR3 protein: CASSLGGGAATQYF
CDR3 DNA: TGTGCCAGCAGCTTGGGCGGGGGGGCCGCTACGCAGTATTTT

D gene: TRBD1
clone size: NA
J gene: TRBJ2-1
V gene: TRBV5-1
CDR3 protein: CASSLMGQGNNEQFF
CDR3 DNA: TGCGCCAGCAGCTTGATGGGACAGGGCAACAATGAGCAGTTCTTC

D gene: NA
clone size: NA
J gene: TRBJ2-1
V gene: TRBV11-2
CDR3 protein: CASSLVVSEQFF
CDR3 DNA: TGTGCCAGCAGCTTAGTGGTTAGTGAGCAGTTCTTC

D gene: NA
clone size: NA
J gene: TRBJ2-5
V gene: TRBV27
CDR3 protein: CASWGTQYF
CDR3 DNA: TGTGCCAGCTGGGGGACCCAGTACTTC

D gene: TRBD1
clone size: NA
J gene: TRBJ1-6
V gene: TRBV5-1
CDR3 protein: CASSSGQGDSPLHF
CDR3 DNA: TGCGCCAGCAGCTCCGGACAGGGGGACTCACCCCTCCACTTT

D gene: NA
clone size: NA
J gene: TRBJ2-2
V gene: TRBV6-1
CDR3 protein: CASSELGGHGELFF
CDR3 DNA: TGTGCCAGCAGTGAACTTGGGGGGCACGGGGAGCTGTTTTTT

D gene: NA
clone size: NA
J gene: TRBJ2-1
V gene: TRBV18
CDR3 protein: CASSPTRAGSYNEQFF
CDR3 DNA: TGTGCCAGCTCACCGACGCGGGCGGGCTCCTACAATGAGCAGTTCTTC

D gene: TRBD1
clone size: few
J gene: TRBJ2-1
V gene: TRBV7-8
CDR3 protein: CASSLGDRKQFF
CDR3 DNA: TGTGCCAGCAGTTTGGGGGACAGAAAGCAGTTCTTC

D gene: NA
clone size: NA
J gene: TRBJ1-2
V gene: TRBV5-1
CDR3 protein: CASSLIGNARFGYTF
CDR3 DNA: TGCGCCAGCAGCTTGATAGGAAACGCACGGTTTGGCTACACCTTC

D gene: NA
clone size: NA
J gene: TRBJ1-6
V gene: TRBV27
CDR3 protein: CASSLTGLGNSPLHF
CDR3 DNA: TGTGCCAGCAGTTTAACGGGGTTGGGGAATTCACCCCTCCACTTT